The 28 T cell receptor beta chains below come from one sample, sequenced in a study of cytomegalovirus exposure and HLA in healthy donors. Amplification used 60 Vbeta primers and 13 Jbeta primers. This table comes from immunoSEQ multiplex PCR, and its TCRdb copy is limited to in-frame clones, with some not included. Of some 150,000 clones detected, approximately 77% appear once; the ten largest clones hold 1.3%. Sequencing was done on a sample of PBMCs. The receptors were gathered from a woman between 40 and 50 years old in good health and CMV-seronegative.

The rearrangement joins TRBV5-1 to TRBJ2-5, with D perhaps matching TRBD2 (5 bases). V was cut by 0 bases and J by 4 bases, with 7 bases left in between. CDR1 and CDR2 from the germline V gene are SGHRS and YFSETQ. This CDR3 region has 13 residues. CDR3 DNA sequence: TGCGCCAGCAGCTTGGGACTACTAGAGACCCAGTACTTC. As protein: CASSLGLLETQYF. The full variable domain, with the rest looked up from reference TRBV5-1 and TRBJ2-5, is KAGVTQTPRYLIKTRGQQVTLSCSPISGHRSVSWYQQTPGQGLQFLFEYFSETQRNKGNFPGRFSGRQFSNSRSEMNVSTLELGDSALYLCASSLGLLETQYFGPGTRLLVL.

This chain uses TRBV5-1 with TRBJ1-2, with a tentative D call TRBD1 (6 bases). The CDR3 consists of 14 residues. The ends were cut back, 0 bases at V and 4 bases at J, with 10 bases in the middle. Germline lookup yields CDR1 SGHRS and CDR2 YFSETQ. DNA for the CDR3: TGCGCCAGCAGCTTGGAAACAGGGTTCTATGGCTACACCTTC. It translates to CASSLETGFYGYTF.

The rearrangement joins TRBV20-1 to TRBJ1-1, with D uncertain. The CDR3 is 11 amino acids. CDR1 DFQATT and CDR2 SNEGSKA come from the germline V gene (reference sequence). Trimming took 6 bases from V and 1 from J, leaving 6 bases between them. The CDR3 region has the DNA TGCAGTGCCTTCGGGAACACTGAAGCTTTCTTT. Its protein product is CSAFGNTEAFF.

The V gene is TRBV2, the J gene TRBJ1-1, with 7 bases aligning to TRBD1. CDR1 SNHLY and CDR2 FYNNEI come from the germline V gene. The CDR3 is made up of 11 amino acids. The CDR3 loop reads CADRVNTEAFF. DNA for the CDR3: TGTGCAGACAGGGTGAACACTGAAGCTTTCTTT.

This chain links TRBV5-5 with TRBJ1-5; 8 nucleotides align to TRBD1. The CDR3 covers 17 residues. Germline V gives CDR1 SGHKS, CDR2 YYEKEE (reference sequence). Unmatched junction bases numbered 12, after V lost 4 bases and J lost 3 bases. CDR3 in DNA: TGTGCCAGCAGCCCGGGGACAGGACCATACTCCAATCAGCCCCAGCATTTT. This sequence encodes CASSPGTGPYSNQPQHF.

A single count supports this clone. The J gene is TRBJ2-5, the V gene TRBV5-4; 7 positions agree with TRBD1. This CDR3 is 15 amino acids long. Germline loops: CDR1 SGHNT, CDR2 YYREEE (reference sequence). J lost 1 base, V lost 6 bases, and 9 bases had no gene match. As DNA, the CDR3 is TGTGCCAGCAAAACTGCAGGGGGTCGCCAAGAGACCCAGTACTTC. Amino acids: CASKTAGGRQETQYF.

The chain couples TRBV10-3 to TRBJ1-6; 7 bases match TRBD1. Germline V lookup: CDR1 ENHRY, CDR2 SYGVKD. The CDR3 loop spans 13 amino acids. Losses at the gene ends were 6 bases for V and 8 bases for J; bases not matched to a gene: 4. CDR3 coding DNA: TGTGCCATCAGATCTACAGGGGATTCACCCCTCCACTTT. Its protein product is CAIRSTGDSPLHF.

The chain combines TRBV7-9 with TRBJ1-1; no clear D. The CDR3 is made up of 14 amino acids. Trimming pared 3 bases from V and 5 bases from J, leaving 13 bases between. Germline-derived CDR1 and CDR2 are SEHNR and FQNEAQ (reference sequence). The CDR3 bases are TGTGCCAGCAGCTTCTCAGGCTCGGTGACTGAAGCTTTCTTT. This translates into CASSFSGSVTEAFF.

The chain combines TRBV7-6 with TRBJ2-5; D is possibly TRBD2 (6 bases). In germline, CDR1 is SGHVS, CDR2 FNYEAQ. This CDR3 is 15 amino acids long. V gave up 8 bases and J gave up 1 base, with 17 bases separating them. The CDR3 region has the DNA TGTGCCAGCCTGGGAGGATCGAGTCTCCAAGAGACCCAGTACTTC. Its translation is CASLGGSSLQETQYF.

The genes are TRBV6-5 and TRBJ2-1; 8 nucleotides line up with TRBD2. This CDR3 is built from 16 residues. Germline-derived CDR1 and CDR2 are MNHEY and SVGAGI. J was trimmed by 5 bases and V by 3 bases; bases with no gene match: 9. The CDR3, as DNA: TGTGCCAGCAGTTATAACGCCCAGCGGGGGAACAATGAGCAGTTCTTC. It encodes CASSYNAQRGNNEQFF.

The CDR3 protein is CASSATSGGYNEQFF. The CDR3, as DNA: TGCGCCAGCAGCGCTACTAGCGGGGGGTACAATGAGCAGTTCTTC. The chain employs TRBV10-2 and TRBJ2-1; 12 positions agree with TRBD2. With V trimmed by 6 bases and J by 4 bases, 4 bases remained unmatched. The CDR3 length is 15 residues. Germline V gene lookup returns CDR1 WSHSY and CDR2 SAAADI.

This chain connects TRBV2 to TRBJ2-3; possibly TRBD2 for D (6 bases). Germline loops: CDR1 SNHLY, CDR2 FYNNEI. This CDR3 contains 12 residues. Trimming took 6 bases from V and 7 from J, leaving 11 bases between them. The CDR3, as DNA: TGTGCCAGCAGGGGGGAGGTGTATACGCAGTATTTT. Amino acid sequence: CASRGEVYTQYF. Full variable domain (outside the CDR3, taken from reference TRBV2 and TRBJ2-3): EPEVTQTPSHQVTQMGQEVILRCVPISNHLYFYWYRQILGQKVEFLVSFYNNEISEKSEIFDDQFSVERPDGSNFTLKIRSTKLEDSAMYFCASRGEVYTQYFGPGTRLTVL.

The chain carries TRBV29-1 and TRBJ1-2; 9 nucleotides match TRBD1. Germline V gene sequence: CDR1 SQVTM, CDR2 ANQGSEA. CDR3 length: 12 amino acids. The ends lost 6 bases at V and 8 bases at J; junction bases unmatched: 7. The CDR3 bases are TGCAGCGTCACCGGGACAGGGAGCGGCTACACCTTC. Amino acid sequence: CSVTGTGSGYTF.

This chain links TRBV2 with TRBJ1-1; 8 bases map to TRBD1. This CDR3 region has 14 residues. The trim removed 6 bases at V and 3 bases at J, leaving 6 bases unmatched. The germline gives CDR1 SNHLY, CDR2 FYNNEI. The CDR3 loop is CASRRTGSDTEAFF. DNA of the CDR3: TGTGCCAGCAGGCGGACAGGGAGCGACACTGAAGCTTTCTTT.

The chain uses TRBV11-3 and TRBJ1-1; D unclear. V was cut by 3 bases and J by 2 bases, with 7 bases left in between. Germline CDR1 and CDR2: SGHNT and YENEEA. There are 13 residues in the CDR3. CDR3 in amino acids: CASSFKTNTEAFF. CDR3 coding DNA: TGTGCCAGCAGCTTCAAGACAAACACTGAAGCTTTCTTT.

This chain joins TRBV4-2 and TRBJ2-1, with 11 bases fitting TRBD2. The germline gives CDR1 LGHNA, CDR2 YNFKEQ. The CDR3 has 14 amino acids. Trimming at V came to 8 bases and at J to 9 bases, leaving 9 bases not matched to a gene. CDR3 amino acids: CASSTSGAHLEQFF. The CDR3, as DNA: TGTGCCAGCTCGACTAGCGGGGCCCACCTTGAGCAGTTCTTC.

The J gene is TRBJ1-4, the V gene TRBV9; D is unclear. The V end was cut by 1 base, the J end by 7 bases, with 11 bases between. CDR1 SGDLS and CDR2 YYNGEE come from the germline V gene. This CDR3 is built from 14 residues. The CDR3 protein is CASSVRSGSEKLFF. CDR3 DNA: TGTGCCAGCAGCGTACGGTCAGGAAGTGAAAAACTGTTTTTT.

This clone showed up just once. The chain carries TRBV14 and TRBJ2-3; the D gene is possibly TRBD2 (7 bases). The CDR3 covers 15 residues. The ends were cut back, 1 base at V and 5 bases at J, with 13 bases in the middle. Germline-derived CDR1 and CDR2 are SGHDN and FVKESK. CDR3 region: CASSQVGGALDTQYF. In DNA form, the CDR3 reads TGTGCCAGCAGCCAAGTTGGGGGGGCCTTAGATACGCAGTATTTT.

This sequence joins TRBV6-5 and TRBJ2-3; 7 nucleotides match TRBD1. V shed 6 bases and J 3 bases; nucleotides not matched to a gene: 6. Germline V gene sequence: CDR1 MNHEY, CDR2 SVGAGI. The length of the CDR3 is 14 residues. The CDR3 DNA reads TGTGCCAGCAGCCGGGACAGAGAAACAGATACGCAGTATTTT. It is translated as CASSRDRETDTQYF.

This clone has a single count. The J gene is TRBJ1-3, the V gene TRBV5-1; D not certain. The CDR3 is 15 residues long. Trimming left V 0 bases short and J 1 base short, with 8 bases between. Per the germline V gene, CDR1 is SGHRS and CDR2 is YFSETQ. The CDR3 DNA follows: TGCGCCAGCAGCTTGGGTGACATTTCTGGAAACACCATATATTTT. This translates into CASSLGDISGNTIYF.

This sequence joins TRBV5-8 and TRBJ2-1; maybe TRBD2 (7 bases). The CDR3 covers 11 residues. The V end lost 7 bases, the J end lost 6 bases, and 8 bases lay between the germline ends. Per the germline V gene, CDR1 is SGHTS and CDR2 is YDEGEE. Here the CDR3 reads CASAGANEQFF. CDR3 DNA sequence: TGTGCCAGCGCGGGGGCCAATGAGCAGTTCTTC.

The rearrangement links TRBV18 to TRBJ1-2, with 7 bases fitting TRBD1. The junction had 2 bases not matched to a gene; V was cut back by 5 bases and J by 8 bases. The CDR3 sequence is 11 residues long. Germline loops: CDR1 KGHSH, CDR2 LQKENI. The CDR3 region is CASSAQGGYTF. The CDR3 DNA reads TGTGCCAGCTCAGCACAGGGGGGCTACACCTTC.

The chain joins TRBV5-8 to TRBJ2-1, with D possibly TRBD2 on 5 matching bases. This CDR3 spans 14 amino acids. V lost 3 bases to trimming and J lost 0 bases, with 7 bases between them. Germline CDR1 is SGHTS and CDR2 is YDEGEE. The chain's CDR3 is CASSSSGSYNEQFF. The DNA for the CDR3 is TGTGCCAGCAGCTCGAGCGGCTCCTACAATGAGCAGTTCTTC. The full variable domain, its missing parts supplied by reference TRBV5-8 and TRBJ2-1, is EAGVTQSPTHLIKTRGQQATLRCSPISGHTSVYWYQQALGLGLQFLLWYDEGEERNRGNFPPRFSGRQFPNYSSELNVNALELEDSALYLCASSSSGSYNEQFFGPGTRLTVL.

This clone was counted a single time. The gene calls are TRBV7-9 and TRBJ2-5; TRBD2 is a possible D gene (7 bases). The germline gives CDR1 SEHNR, CDR2 FQNEAQ (reference sequence). Between the trimmed V and J ends, which lost 3 bases and 5 bases, there was a span of 13 bases. The CDR3 covers 14 residues. CDR3 nucleotide sequence: TGTGCCAGCAGCTTGGCGGGGGCTTCGGAGACCCAGTACTTC. Amino acid sequence: CASSLAGASETQYF.

A few counts support this clone. The V and J genes are TRBV5-5 and TRBJ2-7, with D unclear. The CDR3 consists of 14 residues. Trimming left V 6 bases short and J 3 bases short, with 16 bases between. The germline gives CDR1 SGHKS, CDR2 YYEKEE (reference sequence). CDR3 sequence: CASNQVPDNYEQYF. Here the CDR3 DNA reads TGTGCCAGCAACCAGGTGCCAGACAACTACGAGCAGTACTTC.

The genes are TRBV7-6 and TRBJ1-2; 8 bases match TRBD1. J gave up 7 bases and V 5 bases, and 6 bases lay outside the gene matches. This CDR3 comprises 13 residues. Germline loops: CDR1 SGHVS, CDR2 FNYEAQ. The CDR3 loop is CASSATGGGGYTF. The CDR3 bases are TGTGCCAGCAGCGCCACAGGGGGAGGTGGCTACACCTTC.

This chain uses TRBV29-1 with TRBJ2-7, with unresolved D. The germline V and J ends were trimmed by 7 bases and 0 bases, with 10 bases remaining between them. CDR1 and CDR2 (germline): SQVTM, ANQGSEA. The CDR3 is 12 amino acids. The CDR3: CSGKTRSYEQYF. The CDR3 DNA reads as TGCAGCGGTAAGACACGCTCCTACGAGCAGTACTTC.

The chain joins TRBV12-5 to TRBJ2-5; tentative D call: TRBD2 (5 bases). The CDR3 totals 14 residues. CDR1 and CDR2 from the germline V gene are LGHNT and FRNRAP. Trimming cost V 1 base and J 0 bases, with 6 bases left between them. The CDR3 sequence: CASGLGGYQETQYF. The CDR3 region has the DNA TGTGCTAGTGGTTTGGGAGGGTACCAAGAGACCCAGTACTTC.